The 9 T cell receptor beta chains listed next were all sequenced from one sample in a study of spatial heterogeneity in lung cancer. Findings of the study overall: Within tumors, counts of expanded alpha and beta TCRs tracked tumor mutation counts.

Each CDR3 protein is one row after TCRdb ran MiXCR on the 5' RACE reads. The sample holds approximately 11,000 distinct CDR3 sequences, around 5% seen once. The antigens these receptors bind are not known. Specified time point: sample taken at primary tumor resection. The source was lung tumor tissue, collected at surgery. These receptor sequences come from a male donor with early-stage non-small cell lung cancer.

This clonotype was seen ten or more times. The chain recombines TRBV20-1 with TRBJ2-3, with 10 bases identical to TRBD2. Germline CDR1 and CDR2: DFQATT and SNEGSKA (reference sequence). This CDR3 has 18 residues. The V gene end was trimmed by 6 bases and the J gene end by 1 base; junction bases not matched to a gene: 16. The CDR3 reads CSALEWLAGVRGTDTQYF. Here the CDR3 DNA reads TGCAGTGCCTTGGAGTGGCTAGCGGGAGTCAGGGGCACAGATACGCAGTATTTT.

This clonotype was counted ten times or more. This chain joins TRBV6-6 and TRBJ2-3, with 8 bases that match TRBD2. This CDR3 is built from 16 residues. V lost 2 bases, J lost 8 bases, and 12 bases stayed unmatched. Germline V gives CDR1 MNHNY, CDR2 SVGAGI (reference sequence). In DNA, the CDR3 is TGTGCCAGCAGTTACGCCCGGCGGGGGGCTCCCGGTACGCAGTATTTT. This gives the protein CASSYARRGAPGTQYF.

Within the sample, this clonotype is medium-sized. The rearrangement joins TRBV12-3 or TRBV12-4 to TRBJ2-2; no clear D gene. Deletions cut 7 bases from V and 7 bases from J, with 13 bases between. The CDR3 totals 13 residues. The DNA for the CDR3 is TGTGCCAGCAATGGAAGAAGTGGCGGGGAGCTGTTTTTT. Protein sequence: CASNGRSGGELFF.

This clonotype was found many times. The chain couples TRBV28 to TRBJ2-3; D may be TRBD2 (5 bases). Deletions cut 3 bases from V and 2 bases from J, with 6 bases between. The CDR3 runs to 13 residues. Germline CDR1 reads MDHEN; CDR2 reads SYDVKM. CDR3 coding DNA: TGTGCCAGCAGTTTGACTAACACAGATACGCAGTATTTT. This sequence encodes CASSLTNTDTQYF.

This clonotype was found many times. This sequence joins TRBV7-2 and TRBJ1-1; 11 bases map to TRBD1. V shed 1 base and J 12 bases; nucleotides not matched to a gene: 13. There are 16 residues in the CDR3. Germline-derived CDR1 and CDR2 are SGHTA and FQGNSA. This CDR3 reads CASSLEAGQGGPISFF. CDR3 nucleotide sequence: TGTGCCAGCAGCTTAGAGGCGGGACAGGGGGGACCAATCTCTTTCTTT.

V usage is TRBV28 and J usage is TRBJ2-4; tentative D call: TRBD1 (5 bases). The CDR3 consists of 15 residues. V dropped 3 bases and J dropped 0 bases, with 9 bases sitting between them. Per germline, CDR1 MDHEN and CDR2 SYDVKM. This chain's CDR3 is CASSFMDKAKNIQYF. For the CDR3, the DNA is TGTGCCAGCAGTTTTATGGACAAAGCCAAAAACATTCAGTACTTC.

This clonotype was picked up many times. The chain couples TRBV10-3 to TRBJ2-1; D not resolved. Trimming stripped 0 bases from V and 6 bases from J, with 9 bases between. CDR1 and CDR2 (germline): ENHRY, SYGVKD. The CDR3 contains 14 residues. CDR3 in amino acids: CAISESQLGNEQFF. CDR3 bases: TGTGCCATCAGTGAGTCCCAATTGGGCAATGAGCAGTTCTTC.

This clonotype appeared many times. The CDR3 coding sequence is TGCAGTTCAACCCCCCAGGGGGGGACACCGAACACTGAAGCTTTCTTT. Translating it yields CSSTPQGGTPNTEAFF. V and J are TRBV20-1 and TRBJ1-1, with TRBD1 matching 7 bases. With V trimmed by 8 bases and J by 1 base, 16 bases remained unmatched. CDR3 size: 16 residues. Looked up from germline, CDR1 is DFQATT and CDR2 is SNEGSKA (reference sequence).

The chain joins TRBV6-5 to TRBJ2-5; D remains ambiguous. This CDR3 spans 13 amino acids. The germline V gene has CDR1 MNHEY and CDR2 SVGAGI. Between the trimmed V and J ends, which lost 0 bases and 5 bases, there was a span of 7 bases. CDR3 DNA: TGTGCCAGCAGTTACTCCCGCCTCGAGACCCAGTACTTC. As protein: CASSYSRLETQYF.